The rows below give T cell receptor beta chains drawn from one sample of a study of blood T cell repertoires in COVID-19. Measured with immunoSEQ multiplex PCR; TCRdb has only the in-frame clones, and not every one. The table lists around 240,000 clones, about 89% of them singletons. The sample taken for sequencing was PBMCs or T cells enriched from blood (not recorded which). The receptors were gathered from a human donor in a cohort exposed to, infected with or recovered from COVID-19 (not recorded which). The donor label of this sample is uncertain. CDR3s include the opening cysteine and the closing phenylalanine or tryptophan. The D gene is left open where the match is weak. The size field is filled for only some rows; it gives once, few, many or a size class.

>TRBV11-2|TRBJ1-1|-|-
CASSLIRGGNTEAFF
TGTGCCAGCAGCCTAATTCGGGGGGGGAACACTGAAGCTTTCTTT
>TRBV24-1|TRBJ1-5|-|-
CATSDPRGGNNQPQHF
TGTGCCACCAGTGATCCGCGCGGGGGGAACAATCAGCCCCAGCATTTT
>TRBV24-1|TRBJ2-1|TRBD1|-
CATSDLSPTGNVGSPYNEQFF
TGTGCCACCAGTGATTTGTCCCCGACAGGGAACGTCGGTTCCCCCTACAATGAGCAGTTCTTC
>TRBV6-5|TRBJ1-2|TRBD1|once
CASRRDRDYGYTF
TGTGCCAGCAGACGGGACAGGGACTATGGCTACACCTTC
>TRBV5-1|TRBJ2-5|TRBD1|-
CASSPPDRGQETQYF
TGCGCCAGCAGCCCCCCTGACAGGGGACAAGAGACCCAGTACTTC
>TRBV11-2|TRBJ2-1|TRBD2|-
CASSLGLAGGDEQFF
TGTGCCAGCAGCTTAGGACTAGCGGGGGGAGATGAGCAGTTCTTC
>TRBV6-5|TRBJ1-6|TRBD1|-
CASSSRGTGNSPLHF
TGTGCCAGCAGTTCCAGGGGGACAGGGAATTCACCCCTCCACTTT
>TRBV29-1|TRBJ1-1|-|-
CSVTIRGFDTEAFF
TGCAGCGTTACCATTAGAGGATTTGACACTGAAGCTTTCTTT
>TRBV9|TRBJ2-7|-|-
CASSVEAQDYEQYF
TGTGCCAGCAGCGTAGAGGCCCAGGACTACGAGCAGTACTTC
>TRBV4-1|TRBJ1-2|TRBD1|-
CASSLLTRRQGAGYGYTF
TGCGCCAGCAGCCTCCTAACGCGGCGACAGGGGGCGGGCTATGGCTACACCTTC
>TRBV9|TRBJ1-6|-|-
CASSVNVRGDSPLHF
TGTGCCAGCAGCGTAAATGTCCGCGGGGATTCACCCCTCCACTTT
>TRBV7-9|TRBJ2-3|TRBD1|once
CASSLGQGRTDTQYF
TGTGCCAGCAGCTTAGGACAGGGGCGGACAGATACGCAGTATTTT
>TRBV2|TRBJ1-2|-|-
CAERGNPVYGYTF
TGTGCAGAAAGAGGCAATCCGGTTTATGGCTACACCTTC
>TRBV24-1|TRBJ2-1|-|-
CATSDHYSGYNEQFF
TGTGCCACCAGTGACCATTATTCAGGCTACAATGAGCAGTTCTTC
>TRBV5-8|TRBJ1-3|-|-
CASTHQTGRGNTIYF
TGTGCCAGCACCCATCAAACAGGGCGGGGAAACACCATATATTTT
>TRBV6-4|TRBJ2-2|TRBD2|-
CASSGGANTGELFF
TGTGCCAGCAGCGGGGGGGCAAACACCGGGGAGCTGTTTTTT
>TRBV30|TRBJ1-5|-|-
CAWSPRHLRDQPQHF
TGTGCCTGGAGTCCCCGACATCTGCGGGATCAGCCCCAGCATTTT
>TRBV6-5|TRBJ1-5|TRBD1|-
CASSYAPTGAGQPQHF
TGTGCCAGCAGTTACGCCCCGACAGGGGCGGGCCAGCCCCAGCATTTT
>TRBV27|TRBJ1-1|-|few
CASSLTGNTEAFF
TGTGCCAGCAGTCTTACAGGGAACACTGAAGCTTTCTTT
>TRBV19|TRBJ1-6|TRBD1|once
CASSRDRGDNLHF
TGTGCCAGTAGTCGGGACAGGGGGGATAACCTCCACTTT
>TRBV4-3|TRBJ1-1|TRBD1|-
CASSPGTGNTEAFF
TGCGCCAGCAGCCCCGGGACAGGGAACACTGAAGCTTTCTTT
>TRBV4-3|TRBJ2-1|TRBD2|-
CASSLGGSGVHNEQFF
TGCGCCAGCAGCCTAGGTGGTAGCGGGGTACACAATGAGCAGTTCTTC
>TRBV12-3/TRBV12-4|TRBJ1-1|-|-
CASSFSVNTEAFF
TGTGCCAGCAGCTTTTCAGTTAACACTGAAGCTTTCTTT
>TRBV5-4|TRBJ1-2|-|-
CASSLDSKFHTF
TGTGCCAGCAGCTTGGACAGTAAGTTCCACACCTTC
>TRBV3-1/TRBV3-2|TRBJ2-4|TRBD2|-
CASCSGGANIQYF
TGTGCCAGCTGTAGCGGGGGGGCCAACATTCAGTACTTC
>TRBV27|TRBJ2-1|TRBD1|once
CASSSPGQGHNEQFF
TGTGCCAGCAGTTCACCGGGACAGGGGCACAATGAGCAGTTCTTC
>TRBV2|TRBJ1-2|-|-
CASSEARTPIYGYTF
TGTGCCAGCAGTGAAGCTCGGACACCCATCTATGGCTACACCTTC
>TRBV5-6|TRBJ1-1|TRBD1|-
CASSLALDRWSEAFF
TGTGCCAGCAGCTTGGCCTTGGACAGGTGGTCTGAAGCTTTCTTT
>TRBV9|TRBJ1-2|-|-
CASSVRVNYGYTF
TGTGCCAGCAGCGTCAGGGTAAACTATGGCTACACCTTC
>TRBV30|TRBJ1-1|-|-
CAWSVGGQLEAFF
TGTGCCTGGAGTGTAGGTGGGCAACTTGAAGCTTTCTTT
>TRBV4-1|TRBJ2-7|TRBD1|-
CASSEETGTDEQYF
TGCGCCAGCAGCGAGGAGACAGGGACCGACGAGCAGTACTTC
>TRBV24-1|TRBJ2-5|TRBD1|-
CATSDLRQGGETQYF
TGTGCCACCAGTGATTTGCGACAGGGCGGGGAGACCCAGTACTTC
>TRBV6-5|TRBJ2-7|TRBD1|-
CASSKETGGAYEQYF
TGTGCCAGCTCAAAAGAGACAGGGGGTGCCTACGAGCAGTACTTC
>TRBV7-9|TRBJ2-5|TRBD1|-
CASSFRQGQQETQYF
TGTGCCAGCAGCTTCCGACAGGGACAGCAAGAGACCCAGTACTTC
>TRBV6-1|TRBJ1-5|-|-
CASSELGGQPQHF
TGTGCCAGCAGTGAACTGGGAGGGCAGCCCCAGCATTTT
>TRBV7-9|TRBJ2-3|TRBD2|few
CASSLVLLAGGPITDTQYF
TGTGCCAGCAGCTTAGTTCTTCTAGCGGGGGGGCCCATAACAGATACGCAGTATTTT
>TRBV18|TRBJ2-3|-|-
CASSPLQGKFADTQYF
TGTGCCAGCTCACCGCTACAGGGAAAGTTCGCAGATACGCAGTATTTT
>TRBV7-2|TRBJ1-1|TRBD1|-
CASSTRRTGQMNTEAFF
TGTGCCAGCAGCACCCGACGGACAGGGCAAATGAACACTGAAGCTTTCTTT
>TRBV11-2|TRBJ2-1|-|-
CASSLREYNEQFF
TGTGCCAGCAGCTTGCGAGAGTACAATGAGCAGTTCTTC
>TRBV10-3|TRBJ2-3|-|-
CAISAPGTDTQYF
TGTGCCATCAGTGCTCCCGGCACAGATACGCAGTATTTT
>TRBV6-5|TRBJ2-5|TRBD2|once
CASSSAGLTQETQYF
TGTGCCAGCAGTTCAGCGGGACTCACGCAAGAGACCCAGTACTTC
>TRBV19|TRBJ2-3|TRBD1|-
CASSTRQGRDTQYF
TGTGCCAGTAGTACCCGACAGGGTCGAGATACGCAGTATTTT
>TRBV9|TRBJ2-5|TRBD2|-
CASSSSPLAGGGETQYF
TGTGCCAGCAGCTCCTCACCACTAGCGGGGGGTGGAGAGACCCAGTACTTC
>TRBV10-3|TRBJ1-3|TRBD1|-
CAISGTGVSGNTIYF
TGTGCCATCAGTGGTACAGGGGTCTCTGGAAACACCATATATTTT
>TRBV21-1|TRBJ1-6|-|few
CASSKARGGPYNSPLHF
TGTGCCAGCAGCAAAGCGCGGGGCGGCCCCTATAATTCACCCCTCCACTTT
>TRBV24-1|TRBJ2-3|TRBD2|-
CATSDLSTSGATDTQYF
TGTGCCACCAGTGATTTATCAACTAGCGGGGCGACAGATACGCAGTATTTT
>TRBV19|TRBJ1-5|-|-
CASSTGLRGQPQHF
TGTGCCAGTAGTACAGGCCTTAGGGGACAGCCCCAGCATTTT
>TRBV19|TRBJ1-2|TRBD1|once
CASSIKGGQGVYGYTF
TGTGCCAGTAGTATAAAAGGGGGACAGGGGGTGTATGGCTACACCTTC
>TRBV27|TRBJ1-1|TRBD1|-
CASSSPDRWNTEAFF
TGTGCCAGCAGTTCACCGGACAGGTGGAACACTGAAGCTTTCTTT
>TRBV5-1|TRBJ2-7|TRBD1|-
CASSLGGQGYEQYF
TGCGCCAGCAGCTTGGGGGGACAGGGCTACGAGCAGTACTTC
>TRBV2|TRBJ1-6|TRBD1|-
CASTQDRSSYNSPLHF
TGTGCCAGCACACAGGACAGGAGCTCCTATAATTCACCCCTCCACTTT